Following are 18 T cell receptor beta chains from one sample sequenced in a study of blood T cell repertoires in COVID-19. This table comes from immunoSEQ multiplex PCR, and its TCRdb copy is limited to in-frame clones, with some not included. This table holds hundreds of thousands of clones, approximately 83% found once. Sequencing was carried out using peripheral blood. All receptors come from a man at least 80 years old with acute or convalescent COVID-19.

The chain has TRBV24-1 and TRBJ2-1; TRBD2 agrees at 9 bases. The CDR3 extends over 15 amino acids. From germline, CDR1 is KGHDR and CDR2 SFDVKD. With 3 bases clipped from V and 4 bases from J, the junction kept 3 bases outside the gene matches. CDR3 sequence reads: CATSDGGGVYNEQFF. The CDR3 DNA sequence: TGTGCCACCAGTGATGGCGGGGGGGTGTACAATGAGCAGTTCTTC.

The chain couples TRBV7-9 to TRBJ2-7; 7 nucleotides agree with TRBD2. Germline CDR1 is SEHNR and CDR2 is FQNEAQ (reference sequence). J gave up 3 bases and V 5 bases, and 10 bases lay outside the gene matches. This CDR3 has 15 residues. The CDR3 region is CASSPPGGGHYEQYF. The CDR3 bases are TGTGCCAGCAGCCCCCCGGGGGGAGGGCACTACGAGCAGTACTTC.

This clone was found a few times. CDR3: CASRTGTSYGYTF. CDR3 nucleotides: TGCGCCAGCAGGACCGGGACATCCTATGGCTACACCTTC. The chain is built from TRBV5-1 and TRBJ1-2, with D possibly being TRBD1 (6 bases). Per the germline V gene, CDR1 is SGHRS and CDR2 is YFSETQ. CDR3 length: 13 amino acids. Trimming removed 5 bases from V and 4 bases from J, with 12 bases in between.

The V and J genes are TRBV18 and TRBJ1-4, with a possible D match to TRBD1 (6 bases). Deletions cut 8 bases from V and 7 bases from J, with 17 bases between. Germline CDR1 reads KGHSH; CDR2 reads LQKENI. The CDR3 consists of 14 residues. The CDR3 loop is CASGGSEGAEKLFF. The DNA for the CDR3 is TGTGCCAGCGGGGGCTCGGAAGGGGCTGAAAAACTGTTTTTT.

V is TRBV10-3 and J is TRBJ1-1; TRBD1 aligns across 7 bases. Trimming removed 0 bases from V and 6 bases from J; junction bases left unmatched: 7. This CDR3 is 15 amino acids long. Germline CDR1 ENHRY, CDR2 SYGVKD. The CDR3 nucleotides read TGTGCCATCAGTGAGTCGACAGGGAGTGGAGCTGAAGCTTTCTTT. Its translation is CAISESTGSGAEAFF.

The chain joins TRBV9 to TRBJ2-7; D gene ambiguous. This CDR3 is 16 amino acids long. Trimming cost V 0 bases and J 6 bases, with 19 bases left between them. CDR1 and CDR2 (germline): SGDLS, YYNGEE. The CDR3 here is CASSVDAHSPTSEQYF. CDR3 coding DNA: TGTGCCAGCAGCGTAGATGCTCACAGTCCGACGTCCGAGCAGTACTTC.

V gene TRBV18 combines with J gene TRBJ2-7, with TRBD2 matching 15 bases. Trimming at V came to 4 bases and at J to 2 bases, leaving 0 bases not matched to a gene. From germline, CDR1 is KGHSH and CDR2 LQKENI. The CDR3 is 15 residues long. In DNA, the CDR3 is TGTGCCAGCTCACGGACTAGCGGGAGGGCCTACGAGCAGTACTTC. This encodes CASSRTSGRAYEQYF.

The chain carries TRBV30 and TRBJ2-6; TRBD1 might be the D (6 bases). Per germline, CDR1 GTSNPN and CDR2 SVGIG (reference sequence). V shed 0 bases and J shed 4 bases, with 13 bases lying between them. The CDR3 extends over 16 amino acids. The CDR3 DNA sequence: TGTGCCTGGAGTGTACTCGACAGGTTCGGGGCCAACGTCCTGACTTTC. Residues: CAWSVLDRFGANVLTF.

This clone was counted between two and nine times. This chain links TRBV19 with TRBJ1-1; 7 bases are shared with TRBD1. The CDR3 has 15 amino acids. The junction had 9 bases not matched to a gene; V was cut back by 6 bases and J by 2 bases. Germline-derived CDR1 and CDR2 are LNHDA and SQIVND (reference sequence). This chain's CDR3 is CASRLGQAYNTEAFF. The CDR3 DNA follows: TGTGCCAGTAGGTTAGGACAGGCCTACAACACTGAAGCTTTCTTT.

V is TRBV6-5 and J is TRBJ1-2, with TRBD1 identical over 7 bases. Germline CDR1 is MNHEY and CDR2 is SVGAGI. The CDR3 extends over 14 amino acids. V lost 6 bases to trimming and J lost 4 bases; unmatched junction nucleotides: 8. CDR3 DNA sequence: TGTGCCAGCAGCCCGACAGGGAGCGGCTATGGCTACACCTTC. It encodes CASSPTGSGYGYTF.

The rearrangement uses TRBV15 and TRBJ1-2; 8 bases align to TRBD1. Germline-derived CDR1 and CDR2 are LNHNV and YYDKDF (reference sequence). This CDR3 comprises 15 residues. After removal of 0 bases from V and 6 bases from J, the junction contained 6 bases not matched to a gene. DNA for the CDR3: TGTGCCACCAGCAGAGATACGAGACAGGGGAATGGCTACACCTTC. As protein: CATSRDTRQGNGYTF.

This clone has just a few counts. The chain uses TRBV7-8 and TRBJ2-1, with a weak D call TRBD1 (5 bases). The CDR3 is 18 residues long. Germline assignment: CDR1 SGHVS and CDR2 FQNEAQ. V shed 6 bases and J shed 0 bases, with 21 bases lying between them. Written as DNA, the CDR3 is TGTGCCAGCAGAACACTCCAGGGCGGCAGGGACTCCTACAATGAGCAGTTCTTC. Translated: CASRTLQGGRDSYNEQFF.

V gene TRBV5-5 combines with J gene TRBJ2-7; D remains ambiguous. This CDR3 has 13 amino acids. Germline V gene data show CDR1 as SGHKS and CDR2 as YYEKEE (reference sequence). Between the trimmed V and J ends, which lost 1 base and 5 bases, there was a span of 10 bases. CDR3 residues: CASSLRAINEQYF. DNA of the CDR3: TGTGCCAGCAGCTTGAGAGCGATCAACGAGCAGTACTTC.

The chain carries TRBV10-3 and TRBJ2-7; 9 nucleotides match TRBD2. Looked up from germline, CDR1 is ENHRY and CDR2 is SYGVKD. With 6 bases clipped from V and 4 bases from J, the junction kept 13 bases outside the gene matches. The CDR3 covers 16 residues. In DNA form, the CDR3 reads TGTGCCATCAGCCTGACCGCCGTAGCGGGGGCATACGAGCAGTACTTC. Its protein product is CAISLTAVAGAYEQYF.

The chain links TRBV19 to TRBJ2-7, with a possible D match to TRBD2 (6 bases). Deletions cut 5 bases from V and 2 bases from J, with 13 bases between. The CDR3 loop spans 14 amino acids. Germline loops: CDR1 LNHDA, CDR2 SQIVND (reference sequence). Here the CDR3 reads CASSPQPGAYEQYF. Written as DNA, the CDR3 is TGTGCCAGTAGTCCTCAGCCGGGGGCCTACGAGCAGTACTTC. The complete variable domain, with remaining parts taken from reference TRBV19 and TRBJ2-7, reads DGGITQSPKYLFRKEGQNVTLSCEQNLNHDAMYWYRQDPGQGLRLIYYSQIVNDFQKGDIAEGYSVSREKKESFPLTVTSAQKNPTAFYLCASSPQPGAYEQYFGPGTRLTVT.

The CDR3 DNA follows: TGTGCCAGCAGTCCTCTTGGTGGCGGGTATTACTTC. Translating it yields CASSPLGGGYYF. This chain joins TRBV28 and TRBJ2-7, with a weak D call TRBD2 (5 bases). From germline, CDR1 is MDHEN and CDR2 SYDVKM. Deletions cut 5 bases from V and 13 bases from J, with 18 bases between. This CDR3 has 12 amino acids.

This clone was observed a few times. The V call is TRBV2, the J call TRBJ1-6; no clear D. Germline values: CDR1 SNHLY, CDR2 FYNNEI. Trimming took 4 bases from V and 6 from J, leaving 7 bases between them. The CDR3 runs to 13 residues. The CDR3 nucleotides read TGTGCCAGCAGTGCCGGAGCTAATTCACCCCTCCACTTT. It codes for CASSAGANSPLHF.

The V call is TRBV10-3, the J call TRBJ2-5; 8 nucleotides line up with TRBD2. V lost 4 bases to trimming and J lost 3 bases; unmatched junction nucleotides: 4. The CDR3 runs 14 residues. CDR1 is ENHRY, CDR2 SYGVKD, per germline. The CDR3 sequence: CAISAGGPEETQYF. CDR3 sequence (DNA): TGTGCCATCAGTGCGGGAGGGCCGGAAGAGACCCAGTACTTC.